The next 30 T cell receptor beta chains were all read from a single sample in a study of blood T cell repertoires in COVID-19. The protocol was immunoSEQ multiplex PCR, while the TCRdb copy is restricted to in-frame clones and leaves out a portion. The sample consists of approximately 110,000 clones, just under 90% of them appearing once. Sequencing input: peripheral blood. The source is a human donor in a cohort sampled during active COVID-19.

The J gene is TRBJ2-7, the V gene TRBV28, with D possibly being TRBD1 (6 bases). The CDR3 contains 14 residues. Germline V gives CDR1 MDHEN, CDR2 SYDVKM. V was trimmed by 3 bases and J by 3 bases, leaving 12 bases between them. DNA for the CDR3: TGTGCCAGCAGTTTCTTGTACAGGGACTACGAGCAGTACTTC. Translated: CASSFLYRDYEQYF.

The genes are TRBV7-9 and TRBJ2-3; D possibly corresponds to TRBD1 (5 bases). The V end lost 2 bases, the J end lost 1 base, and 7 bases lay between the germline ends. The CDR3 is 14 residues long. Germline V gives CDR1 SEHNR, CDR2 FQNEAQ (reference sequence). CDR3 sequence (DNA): TGTGCCAGCAGCTTACCACAGGGCACAGATACGCAGTATTTT. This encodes CASSLPQGTDTQYF.

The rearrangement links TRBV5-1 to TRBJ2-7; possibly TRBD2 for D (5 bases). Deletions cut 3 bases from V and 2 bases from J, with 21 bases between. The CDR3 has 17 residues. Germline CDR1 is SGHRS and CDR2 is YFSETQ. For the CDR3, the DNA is TGCGCCAGCAGCTCGGTACCCCACGGTGGACTGACCTACGAGCAGTACTTC. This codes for CASSSVPHGGLTYEQYF. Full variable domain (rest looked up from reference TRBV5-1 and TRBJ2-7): KAGVTQTPRYLIKTRGQQVTLSCSPISGHRSVSWYQQTPGQGLQFLFEYFSETQRNKGNFPGRFSGRQFSNSRSEMNVSTLELGDSALYLCASSSVPHGGLTYEQYFGPGTRLTVT.

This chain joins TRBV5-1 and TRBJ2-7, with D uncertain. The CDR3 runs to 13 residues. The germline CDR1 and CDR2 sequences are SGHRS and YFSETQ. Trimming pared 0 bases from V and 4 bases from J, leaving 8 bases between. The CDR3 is CASSLGSGYEQYF. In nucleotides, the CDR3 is TGCGCCAGCAGCTTGGGTTCAGGATACGAGCAGTACTTC.

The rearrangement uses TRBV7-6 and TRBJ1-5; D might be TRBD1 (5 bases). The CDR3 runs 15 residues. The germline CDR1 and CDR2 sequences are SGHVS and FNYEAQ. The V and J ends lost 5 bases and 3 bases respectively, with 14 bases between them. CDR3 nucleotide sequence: TGTGCCAGCAGCCCCGGGAGGGGTTACAATCAGCCCCAGCATTTT. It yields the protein CASSPGRGYNQPQHF.

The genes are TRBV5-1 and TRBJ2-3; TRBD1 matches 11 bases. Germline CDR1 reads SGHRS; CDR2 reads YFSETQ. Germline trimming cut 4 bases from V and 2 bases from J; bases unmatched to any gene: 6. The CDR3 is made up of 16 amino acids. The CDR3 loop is CASSIGTGGNTDTQYF. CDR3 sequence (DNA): TGCGCCAGCAGCATCGGGACAGGGGGTAACACAGATACGCAGTATTTT.

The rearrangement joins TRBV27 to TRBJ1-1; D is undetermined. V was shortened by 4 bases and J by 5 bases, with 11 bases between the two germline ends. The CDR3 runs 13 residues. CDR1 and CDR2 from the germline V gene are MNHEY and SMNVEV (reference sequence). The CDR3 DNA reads TGTGCCAGCAGTTATGCCCCGGGAACTGAAGCTTTCTTT. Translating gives CASSYAPGTEAFF.

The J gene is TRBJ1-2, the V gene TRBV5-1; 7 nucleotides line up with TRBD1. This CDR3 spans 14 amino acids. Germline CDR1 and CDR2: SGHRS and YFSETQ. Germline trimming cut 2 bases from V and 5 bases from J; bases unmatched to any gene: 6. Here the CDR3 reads CASSFRDRDYGYTF. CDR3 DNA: TGCGCCAGCAGCTTCAGAGACAGGGATTATGGCTACACCTTC.

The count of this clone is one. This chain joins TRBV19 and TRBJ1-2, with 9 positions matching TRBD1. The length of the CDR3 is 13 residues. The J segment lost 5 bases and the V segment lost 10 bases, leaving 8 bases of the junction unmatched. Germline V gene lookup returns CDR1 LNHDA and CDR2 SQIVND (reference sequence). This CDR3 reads CATYRGPTYGYTF. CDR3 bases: TGTGCCACTTACAGGGGGCCTACGTATGGCTACACCTTC.

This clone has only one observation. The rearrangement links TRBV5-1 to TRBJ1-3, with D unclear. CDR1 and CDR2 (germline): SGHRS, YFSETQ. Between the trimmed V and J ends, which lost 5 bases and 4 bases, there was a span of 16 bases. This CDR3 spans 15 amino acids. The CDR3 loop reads CASSGSGAQGNTIYF. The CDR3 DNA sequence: TGCGCCAGCAGTGGGTCGGGAGCCCAAGGAAACACCATATATTTT. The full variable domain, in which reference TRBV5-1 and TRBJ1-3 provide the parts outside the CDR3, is KAGVTQTPRYLIKTRGQQVTLSCSPISGHRSVSWYQQTPGQGLQFLFEYFSETQRNKGNFPGRFSGRQFSNSRSEMNVSTLELGDSALYLCASSGSGAQGNTIYFGEGSWLTVV.

In nucleotides, the CDR3 is TGTGCCAGCAGCTTAGTTCGAGCAGAGACCCAGTACTTC. Protein: CASSLVRAETQYF. The gene calls are TRBV7-2 and TRBJ2-5; no clear D. This CDR3 contains 13 residues. The V end lost 1 base, the J end lost 4 bases, and 7 bases lay between the germline ends. Germline V lookup: CDR1 SGHTA, CDR2 FQGNSA.

CDR3 nucleotide sequence: TGTGCCAGCAGCCCGGACAGGGGAAGGGACTACGAGCAGTACTTC. This gives the protein CASSPDRGRDYEQYF. The chain links TRBV5-4 to TRBJ2-7; 9 nucleotides match TRBD1. This CDR3 is 15 amino acids long. J lost 3 bases, V lost 4 bases, and 8 bases had no gene match. From germline, CDR1 is SGHNT and CDR2 YYREEE (reference sequence).

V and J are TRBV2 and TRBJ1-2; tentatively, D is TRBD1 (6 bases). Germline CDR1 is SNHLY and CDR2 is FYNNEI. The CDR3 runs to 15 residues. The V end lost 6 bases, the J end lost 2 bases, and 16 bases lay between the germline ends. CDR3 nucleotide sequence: TGTGCCAGCAGCCTACAGGGAAGTCCAAACTATGGCTACACCTTC. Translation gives CASSLQGSPNYGYTF.

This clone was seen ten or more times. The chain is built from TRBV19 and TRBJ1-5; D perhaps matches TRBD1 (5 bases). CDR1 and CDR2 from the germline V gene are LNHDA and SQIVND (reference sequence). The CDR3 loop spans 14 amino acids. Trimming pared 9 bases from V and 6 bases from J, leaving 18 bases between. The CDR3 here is CASDLGAWSQPQHF. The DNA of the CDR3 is TGTGCCAGCGACTTAGGGGCATGGAGTCAGCCCCAGCATTTT. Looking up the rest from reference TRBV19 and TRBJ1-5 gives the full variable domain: DGGITQSPKYLFRKEGQNVTLSCEQNLNHDAMYWYRQDPGQGLRLIYYSQIVNDFQKGDIAEGYSVSREKKESFPLTVTSAQKNPTAFYLCASDLGAWSQPQHFGDGTRLSIL.

The CDR3 coding sequence is TGTGCCAGCAATCCAACTAACTATGGCTACACCTTC. Amino acid sequence: CASNPTNYGYTF. The rearrangement uses TRBV2 and TRBJ1-2; D is ambiguous. Per germline, CDR1 SNHLY and CDR2 FYNNEI. The CDR3 loop spans 12 amino acids. V was clipped by 7 bases and J by 0 bases, with 6 bases between them.

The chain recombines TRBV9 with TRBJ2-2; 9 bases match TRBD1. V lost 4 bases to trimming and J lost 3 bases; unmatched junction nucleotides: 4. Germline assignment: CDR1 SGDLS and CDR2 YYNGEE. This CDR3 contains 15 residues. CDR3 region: CASSSRQGDTGELFF. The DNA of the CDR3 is TGTGCCAGCAGCTCCCGACAGGGGGACACCGGGGAGCTGTTTTTT.

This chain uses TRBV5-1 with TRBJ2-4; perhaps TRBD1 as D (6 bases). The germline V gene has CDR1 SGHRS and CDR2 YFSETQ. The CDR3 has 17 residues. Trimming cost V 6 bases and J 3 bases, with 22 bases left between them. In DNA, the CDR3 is TGCGCCAGCATCCCCAGGGGCGCCGGGGAAAACAAAAACATTCAGTACTTC. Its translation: CASIPRGAGENKNIQYF.

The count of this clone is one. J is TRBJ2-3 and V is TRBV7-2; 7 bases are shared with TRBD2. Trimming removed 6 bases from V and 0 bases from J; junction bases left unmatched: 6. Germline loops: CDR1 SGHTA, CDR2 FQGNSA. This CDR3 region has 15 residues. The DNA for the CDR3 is TGTGCCAGCAGTGCGGGACTACCTAGCACAGATACGCAGTATTTT. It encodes CASSAGLPSTDTQYF.

The CDR3 DNA follows: TGTGCCAGCAGCCAAGCCCCGGGGACAGGGGGGGTTAGCAATCAGCCCCAGCATTTT. The encoded protein is CASSQAPGTGGVSNQPQHF. This chain links TRBV3-1 (or the pseudogene TRBV3-2) with TRBJ1-5, with 11 bases fitting TRBD1. Looked up from germline, CDR1 is LGHDT and CDR2 is YNNKEL (reference sequence). The CDR3 totals 19 residues. V was clipped by 1 base and J by 0 bases; unmatched bases: 8.

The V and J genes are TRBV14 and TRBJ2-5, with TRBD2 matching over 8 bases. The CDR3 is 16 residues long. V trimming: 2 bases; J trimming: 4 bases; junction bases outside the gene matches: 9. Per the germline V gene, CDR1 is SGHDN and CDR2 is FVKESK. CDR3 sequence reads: CASSQWGGRPAETQYF. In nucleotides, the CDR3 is TGTGCCAGCAGCCAATGGGGCGGGAGGCCGGCAGAGACCCAGTACTTC.

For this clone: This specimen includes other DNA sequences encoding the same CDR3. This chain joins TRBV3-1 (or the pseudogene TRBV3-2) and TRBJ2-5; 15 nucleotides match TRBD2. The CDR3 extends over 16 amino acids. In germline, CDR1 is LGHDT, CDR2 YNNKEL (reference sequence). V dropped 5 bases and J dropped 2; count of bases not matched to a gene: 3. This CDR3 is CASSFGLAGGQETQYF. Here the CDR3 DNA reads TGTGCCAGCAGCTTCGGACTAGCGGGGGGGCAAGAGACCCAGTACTTC.

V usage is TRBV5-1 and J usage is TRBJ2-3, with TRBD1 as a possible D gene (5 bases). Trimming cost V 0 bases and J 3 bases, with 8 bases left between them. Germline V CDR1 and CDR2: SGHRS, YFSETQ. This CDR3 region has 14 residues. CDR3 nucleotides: TGCGCCAGCAGCTTGGAGGGGTGGACAGATACGCAGTATTTT. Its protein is CASSLEGWTDTQYF.

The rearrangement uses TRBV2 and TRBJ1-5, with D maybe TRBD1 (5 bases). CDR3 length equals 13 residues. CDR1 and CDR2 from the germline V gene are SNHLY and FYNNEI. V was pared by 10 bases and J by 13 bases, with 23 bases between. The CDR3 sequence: CATAPREGWAQHF. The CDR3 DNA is TGTGCCACCGCCCCCCGGGAGGGGTGGGCGCAGCATTTT.

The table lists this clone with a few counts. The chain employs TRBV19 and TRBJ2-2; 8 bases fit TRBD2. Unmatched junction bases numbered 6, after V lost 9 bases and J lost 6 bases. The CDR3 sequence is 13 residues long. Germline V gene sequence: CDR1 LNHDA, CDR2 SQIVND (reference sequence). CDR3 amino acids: CARKRESAGELFF. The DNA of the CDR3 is TGTGCCAGAAAGCGGGAGTCGGCCGGGGAGCTGTTTTTT.

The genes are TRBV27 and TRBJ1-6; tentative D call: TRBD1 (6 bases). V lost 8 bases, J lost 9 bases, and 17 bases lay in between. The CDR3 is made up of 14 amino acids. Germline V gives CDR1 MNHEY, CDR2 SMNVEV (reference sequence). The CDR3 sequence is CASPRSGETSPLHF. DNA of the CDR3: TGTGCCAGCCCACGGTCAGGGGAGACTTCACCCCTCCACTTT.

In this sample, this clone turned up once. The CDR3 region has the DNA TGTGCCACCAGTGACGGCGGGACAGCTGAGTACGAGCAGTACTTC. Protein product: CATSDGGTAEYEQYF. The chain carries TRBV24-1 and TRBJ2-7, with a weak D call TRBD1 (7 bases). Germline values: CDR1 KGHDR, CDR2 SFDVKD. V was pared by 4 bases and J by 4 bases, with 16 bases between. This CDR3 is built from 15 residues.

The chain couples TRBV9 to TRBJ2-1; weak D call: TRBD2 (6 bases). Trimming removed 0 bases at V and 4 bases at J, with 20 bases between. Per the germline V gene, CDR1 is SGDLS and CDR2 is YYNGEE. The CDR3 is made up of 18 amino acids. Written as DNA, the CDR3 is TGTGCCAGCAGCGTAGGAGGCCCTCGAGGTAGCGGTTACAATGAGCAGTTCTTC. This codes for CASSVGGPRGSGYNEQFF.

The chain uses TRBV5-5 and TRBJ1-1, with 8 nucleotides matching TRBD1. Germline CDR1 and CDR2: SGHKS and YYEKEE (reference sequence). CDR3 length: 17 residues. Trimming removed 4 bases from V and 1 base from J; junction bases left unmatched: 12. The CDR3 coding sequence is TGTGCCAGCAGCCCGTACTCCCAGGGGGCTGGGAACACTGAAGCTTTCTTT. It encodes CASSPYSQGAGNTEAFF.

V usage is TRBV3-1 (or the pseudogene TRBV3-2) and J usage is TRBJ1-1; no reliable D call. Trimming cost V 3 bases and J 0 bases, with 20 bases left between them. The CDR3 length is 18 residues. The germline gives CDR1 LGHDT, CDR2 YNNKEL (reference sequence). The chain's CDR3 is CASSQEWKDWAMNTEAFF. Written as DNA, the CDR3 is TGTGCCAGCAGCCAGGAGTGGAAGGACTGGGCAATGAACACTGAAGCTTTCTTT.

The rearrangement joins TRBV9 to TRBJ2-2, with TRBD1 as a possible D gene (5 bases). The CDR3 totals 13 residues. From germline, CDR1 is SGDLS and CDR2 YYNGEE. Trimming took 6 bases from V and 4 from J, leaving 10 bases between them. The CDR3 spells CASTQGSTGELFF. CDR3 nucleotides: TGTGCCAGCACGCAGGGTAGCACCGGGGAGCTGTTTTTT.